These 32 T cell receptor beta chains were sequenced from one sample in a study of identical twins. TCRdb recomputed calls from the 5' RACE reads with MiXCR, one row per CDR3 protein. The table shows around 490,000 distinct CDR3 sequences, with 20% to 25% occurring only once. This sample was also put to use in a study of yellow fever vaccine responses in identical twins.

Sequenced material: CD4+ T cells sorted from blood. These receptors were obtained from a woman between 18 and 29 years old in good health.

The chain carries TRBV3-1 and TRBJ2-7; TRBD2 agrees at 7 bases. The CDR3 sequence is 15 residues long. The trim removed 0 bases at V and 4 bases at J, leaving 6 bases unmatched. Germline V lookup: CDR1 LGHDT, CDR2 YNNKEL (reference sequence). The CDR3 loop reads CASSQDRGAGYEQYF. The CDR3 DNA follows: TGTGCCAGCAGCCAAGATAGGGGAGCGGGATACGAGCAGTACTTC.

This clonotype was observed at least ten times. The chain combines TRBV12-3 or TRBV12-4 with TRBJ1-1; D unclear. V lost 8 bases and J lost 3, with 13 bases in between. This CDR3 is built from 13 residues. CDR3 amino acids: CASSLSRDTEAFF. In DNA form, the CDR3 reads TGTGCCAGCTCACTGAGTAGGGACACTGAAGCTTTCTTT.

This clonotype was seen a handful of times. The chain combines TRBV10-3 with TRBJ2-2, with 8 bases aligning to TRBD2. After removal of 10 bases from V and 2 bases from J, the junction contained 6 bases not matched to a gene. The germline V gene has CDR1 ENHRY and CDR2 SYGVKD. The CDR3 is 14 residues long. CDR3 sequence reads: CATRGGPNTGELFF. CDR3 nucleotide sequence: TGTGCCACCCGCGGGGGGCCTAACACCGGGGAGCTGTTTTTT.

In its sample, this clonotype was seen a few times. The CDR3 DNA reads TGCGCCAGCAGCCTTGTTCTCGTAAAGGGCCAAGAGACCCAGTACTTC. Translated: CASSLVLVKGQETQYF. The chain employs TRBV5-1 and TRBJ2-5; D remains unclear. The CDR3 is made up of 16 amino acids. CDR1 and CDR2 from the germline V gene are SGHRS and YFSETQ. With 4 bases removed from V and 1 base from J, the gap between germline ends came to 17 bases. The full variable domain, rest sourced from reference TRBV5-1 and TRBJ2-5, is KAGVTQTPRYLIKTRGQQVTLSCSPISGHRSVSWYQQTPGQGLQFLFEYFSETQRNKGNFPGRFSGRQFSNSRSEMNVSTLELGDSALYLCASSLVLVKGQETQYFGPGTRLLVL.

This clonotype was counted only a few times. The genes are TRBV27 and TRBJ1-4, with 9 bases matching TRBD1. CDR3 size: 14 residues. Trimming at V came to 5 bases and at J to 6 bases, leaving 4 bases not matched to a gene. Germline V gene data show CDR1 as MNHEY and CDR2 as SMNVEV (reference sequence). This chain's CDR3 is CASSTQGADEKLFF. The CDR3 region has the DNA TGTGCCAGCAGTACACAGGGGGCGGATGAAAAACTGTTTTTT.

The V gene is TRBV24-1, the J gene TRBJ2-1; 8 nucleotides align to TRBD2. The CDR3 has 16 residues. Trimming took 2 bases from V and 10 from J; bases not matched to a gene: 12. Germline-derived CDR1 and CDR2 are KGHDR and SFDVKD. As DNA, the CDR3 is TGTGCCACCAGTGATTGGGTAGCGGGAAGTCGAGGGGAGCAGTTCTTC. The encoded protein is CATSDWVAGSRGEQFF.

The chain joins TRBV5-1 to TRBJ2-5; D gene unclear. The CDR3 sequence is 12 residues long. Trimming took off 4 bases at V and 4 bases at J, with 8 bases between the two ends. CDR1 and CDR2 (germline): SGHRS, YFSETQ. This CDR3 is CASSGTLETQYF. The CDR3 nucleotides are TGCGCCAGCAGCGGCACCCTAGAGACCCAGTACTTC.

This clonotype turned up a few times. This CDR3 reads CASSSGTGHQTQYF. The CDR3, as DNA: TGTGCCAGCAGCTCCGGGACAGGGCACCAGACCCAGTACTTC. The chain couples TRBV7-6 to TRBJ2-5, with TRBD1 matching over 9 bases. The V and J ends lost 4 bases and 6 bases, in that order; junction bases with no gene match: 6. The CDR3 is made up of 14 amino acids. CDR1 is SGHVS, CDR2 FNYEAQ, per germline.

This sequence joins TRBV24-1 and TRBJ2-5; the D gene could be TRBD1 or TRBD2 (5 bases each). Germline V gives CDR1 KGHDR, CDR2 SFDVKD. V lost 4 bases and J lost 5, with 13 bases in between. This CDR3 contains 14 residues. CDR3 residues: CATSDKDWGETQYF. The CDR3, as DNA: TGTGCCACCAGTGACAAAGACTGGGGGGAGACCCAGTACTTC.

This clonotype was seen only a few times. This chain connects TRBV14 to TRBJ1-2, with D possibly matching TRBD1 (5 bases). The V gene's germline CDR1 is SGHDN and CDR2 FVKESK. Trimming removed 4 bases from V and 7 bases from J, with 10 bases in between. This CDR3 has 12 amino acids. Here the CDR3 DNA reads TGTGCCAGCAGCCCGCTCCAGGGTGGCTACACCTTC. Translation: CASSPLQGGYTF.

This clonotype was seen only a few times. The rearrangement joins TRBV15 to TRBJ2-5, with 10 bases identical to TRBD1. The CDR3 contains 15 residues. Unmatched junction bases numbered 4, after V lost 1 base and J lost 5 bases. The germline CDR1 and CDR2 sequences are LNHNV and YYDKDF (reference sequence). The CDR3 DNA sequence: TGTGCCACCAGCAGAGTTGGGGACAGGGGTGAGACCCAGTACTTC. Amino acid sequence: CATSRVGDRGETQYF.

The chain couples TRBV5-1 to TRBJ2-3, with D unresolved. The CDR3 spans 14 residues. V was cut by 3 bases and J by 2 bases, with 10 bases left in between. Per the germline V gene, CDR1 is SGHRS and CDR2 is YFSETQ. CDR3 nucleotides: TGCGCCAGCAGCTCACGGTGGGCCACAGATACGCAGTATTTT. This sequence encodes CASSSRWATDTQYF.

This clonotype was picked up a small number of times. CDR3 amino acids: CASSLTSGTENTEAFF. In DNA, the CDR3 is TGTGCCAGCAGCTTAACCTCCGGCACAGAAAACACTGAAGCTTTCTTT. The J gene is TRBJ1-1, the V gene TRBV7-3; D not resolved. Germline CDR1 is SGHTA and CDR2 is FQGTGA. The germline V and J ends were trimmed by 0 bases and 2 bases, with 13 bases remaining between them. The CDR3 loop spans 16 amino acids.

This clonotype was counted a few times. V gene TRBV24-1 combines with J gene TRBJ2-1; possibly TRBD1 or TRBD2 for D (5 bases each). CDR3 length equals 15 residues. Germline-derived CDR1 and CDR2 are KGHDR and SFDVKD. Trimming removed 4 bases at V and 9 bases at J, with 18 bases between. The CDR3 region is CATSERLSGTLEQFF. DNA of the CDR3: TGTGCCACCAGTGAGCGGCTCTCCGGGACCCTTGAGCAGTTCTTC.

This clonotype came up a few times. V gene TRBV3-1 combines with J gene TRBJ1-2, with 7 bases identical to TRBD1. This CDR3 spans 15 amino acids. Germline V CDR1 and CDR2: LGHDT, YNNKEL (reference sequence). V trimming: 2 bases; J trimming: 2 bases; junction bases outside the gene matches: 5. The DNA of the CDR3 is TGTGCCAGCAGCCAAACCCAGGGGGGAAACTATGGCTACACCTTC. This gives the protein CASSQTQGGNYGYTF.

The J gene is TRBJ1-1, the V gene TRBV20-1; possibly TRBD1 for D (6 bases). This CDR3 is built from 13 residues. Trimming shortened V by 5 bases and J by 1 base, and 11 bases separated the two germline ends. CDR1 and CDR2 (germline): DFQATT, SNEGSKA (reference sequence). CDR3 region: CSALKGQNTEAFF. The CDR3 nucleotides are TGCAGTGCTCTCAAGGGACAGAACACTGAAGCTTTCTTT.

This rearrangement joins TRBV27 to TRBJ1-2; maybe TRBD1 (5 bases). Germline V gene data show CDR1 as MNHEY and CDR2 as SMNVEV (reference sequence). V dropped 3 bases and J dropped 7 bases, with 15 bases sitting between them. CDR3 length: 14 residues. This CDR3 reads CASSLRETGSGYTF. Here the CDR3 DNA reads TGTGCCAGCAGTTTGAGGGAAACAGGCTCTGGCTACACCTTC.

A few counts support this clonotype. The chain links TRBV20-1 to TRBJ1-2; 8 nucleotides line up with TRBD1. The V segment lost 2 bases and the J segment 4 bases; nucleotides outside the gene matches: 3. The germline gives CDR1 DFQATT, CDR2 SNEGSKA (reference sequence). This CDR3 region has 13 residues. The DNA of the CDR3 is TGCAGTGCTAGACAGGGGGCTACCTATGGCTACACCTTC. Protein sequence: CSARQGATYGYTF.

This clonotype was seen a handful of times. The rearrangement links TRBV4-2 to TRBJ2-5; 10 bases map to TRBD1. The germline V gene encodes CDR1 LGHNA and CDR2 YNFKEQ. The CDR3 extends over 16 amino acids. Trimming removed 5 bases from V and 0 bases from J; junction bases left unmatched: 6. The CDR3 nucleotides read TGTGCCAGCAGCACTTCGGACAGGGGGGACCAAGAGACCCAGTACTTC. Encoded protein: CASSTSDRGDQETQYF.

The V gene is TRBV5-1, the J gene TRBJ1-1; 12 bases align to TRBD1. The CDR3 consists of 16 residues. V shed 0 bases and J 10 bases; nucleotides not matched to a gene: 10. Per the germline V gene, CDR1 is SGHRS and CDR2 is YFSETQ. The chain's CDR3 is CASSLAGTGGALGAFF. CDR3 in DNA: TGCGCCAGCAGCTTGGCCGGGACAGGGGGCGCGTTAGGAGCTTTCTTT.

V usage is TRBV7-9 and J usage is TRBJ2-5; tentatively, D is TRBD1 (6 bases). V was cut by 10 bases and J by 2 bases, with 11 bases left in between. Germline lookup yields CDR1 SEHNR and CDR2 FQNEAQ (reference sequence). This CDR3 comprises 12 residues. The CDR3 sequence is CATRTAQETQYF. CDR3 sequence (DNA): TGTGCCACTCGGACAGCACAAGAGACCCAGTACTTC. Based on the CDR3 plus reference TRBV7-9 and TRBJ2-5, the full variable domain is DTGVSQNPRHKITKRGQNVTFRCDPISEHNRLYWYRQTLGQGPEFLTYFQNEAQLEKSRLLSDRFSAERPKGSFSTLEIQRTEQGDSAMYLCATRTAQETQYFGPGTRLLVL.

This chain links TRBV6-2 or TRBV6-3 with TRBJ2-2, with 8 bases identical to TRBD1. V shed 0 bases and J 6 bases; nucleotides not matched to a gene: 9. CDR1 is MNHEY, CDR2 SVGEGT, per germline. The CDR3 runs 17 residues. The CDR3 reads CASSYSKESGGPGELFF. The CDR3 DNA is TGTGCCAGCAGTTACTCGAAGGAATCAGGGGGCCCCGGGGAGCTGTTTTTT.

This clonotype came up a few times. J is TRBJ2-3 and V is TRBV15; D is perhaps TRBD2 (7 bases). The CDR3 length is 16 residues. The germline V and J ends were trimmed by 3 bases and 2 bases, with 15 bases remaining between them. CDR1 is LNHNV and CDR2 is YYDKDF in the germline V gene (reference sequence). CDR3: CATSRLGGASTDTQYF. The DNA for the CDR3 is TGTGCCACCAGCAGGTTGGGGGGGGCCTCCACAGATACGCAGTATTTT.

This clonotype showed up many times. The CDR3 region has the DNA TGTGCCAGCAGCTTAAAAGGGTCCTACAATGAGCAGTTCTTC. Residues: CASSLKGSYNEQFF. The rearrangement uses TRBV7-9 and TRBJ2-1; no clear D gene. This CDR3 contains 14 residues. Germline assignment: CDR1 SEHNR and CDR2 FQNEAQ (reference sequence). Between the trimmed V and J ends, which lost 2 bases and 1 base, there was a span of 6 bases.

This chain uses TRBV12-3 or TRBV12-4 with TRBJ1-4, with no clear D. The CDR3 covers 14 residues. V lost 3 bases and J 7 bases, leaving 12 bases between the germline ends. Written as DNA, the CDR3 is TGTGCCAGCAGTTTTTCACGGACGTTTGAAAAACTGTTTTTT. It encodes CASSFSRTFEKLFF.

The sample holds a few counts of this clonotype. As DNA, the CDR3 is TGCGCCAGCAGCCCCGGGACAGGGCTTTCTCTAGCCAAAAACATTCAGTACTTC. This gives the protein CASSPGTGLSLAKNIQYF. This chain joins TRBV5-1 and TRBJ2-4; 9 bases are shared with TRBD1. The V segment lost 4 bases and the J segment 0 bases; nucleotides outside the gene matches: 11. The CDR3 totals 18 residues. Germline V gives CDR1 SGHRS, CDR2 YFSETQ.

This rearrangement joins TRBV6-1 to TRBJ2-7; TRBD1 might be the D (6 bases). Germline V gene lookup returns CDR1 MNHNS and CDR2 SASEGT. The CDR3 totals 14 residues. The V and J ends lost 4 bases and 2 bases respectively, with 12 bases between them. The CDR3 sequence is CASSAPWTAYEQYF. The DNA of the CDR3 is TGTGCCAGCAGTGCCCCTTGGACAGCCTACGAGCAGTACTTC.

The DNA of the CDR3 is TGTGCCAGCAGCTCCATTTTCCCCGATGAGCAGTTCTTC. It is translated as CASSSIFPDEQFF. This chain uses TRBV7-9 with TRBJ2-1, with D uncertain. CDR1 SEHNR and CDR2 FQNEAQ come from the germline V gene (reference sequence). V was shortened by 4 bases and J by 8 bases, with 12 bases between the two germline ends. CDR3 size: 13 residues.

This clonotype has a count of ten or more. The J gene is TRBJ2-3, the V gene TRBV5-1, with 7 bases fitting TRBD1. CDR1 and CDR2 (germline): SGHRS, YFSETQ. V lost 4 bases, J lost 8 bases, and 13 bases stayed unmatched. The length of the CDR3 is 15 residues. CDR3 DNA: TGCGCCAGCAGCACGGGACAGTTTTTCACGGGTACGCAGTATTTT. Amino acid sequence: CASSTGQFFTGTQYF.

The CDR3 protein is CSAQGARTGELFF. The CDR3 coding sequence is TGCAGCGCCCAGGGGGCGCGTACCGGGGAGCTGTTTTTT. The chain is built from TRBV29-1 and TRBJ2-2; 8 positions match TRBD1. The germline V gene encodes CDR1 SQVTM and CDR2 ANQGSEA. Unmatched junction bases numbered 6, after V lost 7 bases and J lost 5 bases. This CDR3 has 13 amino acids.

This clonotype was seen only a few times. The chain uses TRBV6-1 and TRBJ2-5; either TRBD1 or TRBD2 may supply D (5 bases each). There are 14 residues in the CDR3. The germline CDR1 and CDR2 sequences are MNHNS and SASEGT. V lost 7 bases and J lost 2, with 14 bases in between. The CDR3 loop reads CASTRSWGQETQYF. CDR3 DNA: TGTGCCAGCACCAGATCCTGGGGGCAAGAGACCCAGTACTTC.

This clonotype was counted a few times. The gene calls are TRBV7-3 and TRBJ2-2; possibly TRBD2 for D (6 bases). This CDR3 has 16 residues. The germline V gene encodes CDR1 SGHTA and CDR2 FQGTGA. V was trimmed by 1 base and J by 6 bases, leaving 15 bases between them. Here the CDR3 DNA reads TGTGCCAGCAGCTTAAAGCCCGGGAGAGGCTCCGGGGAGCTGTTTTTT. Translation gives CASSLKPGRGSGELFF.